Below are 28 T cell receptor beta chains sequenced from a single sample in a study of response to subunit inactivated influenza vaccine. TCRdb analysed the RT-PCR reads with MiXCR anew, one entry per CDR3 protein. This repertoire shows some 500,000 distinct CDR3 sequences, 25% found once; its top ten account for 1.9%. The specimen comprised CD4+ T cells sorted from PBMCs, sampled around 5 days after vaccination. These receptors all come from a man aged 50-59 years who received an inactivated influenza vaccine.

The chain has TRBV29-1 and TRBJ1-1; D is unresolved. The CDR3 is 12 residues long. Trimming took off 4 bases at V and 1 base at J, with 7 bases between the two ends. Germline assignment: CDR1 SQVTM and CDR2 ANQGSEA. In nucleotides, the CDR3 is TGCAGCGTTGGTAGGCGGAACACTGAAGCTTTCTTT. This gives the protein CSVGRRNTEAFF.

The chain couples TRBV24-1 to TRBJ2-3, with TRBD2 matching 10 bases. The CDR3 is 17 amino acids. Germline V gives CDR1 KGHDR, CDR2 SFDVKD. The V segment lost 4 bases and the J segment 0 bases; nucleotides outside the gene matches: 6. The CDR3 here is CATSEGGLADSTDTQYF. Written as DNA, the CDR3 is TGTGCCACCAGTGAAGGTGGACTAGCGGACAGCACAGATACGCAGTATTTT.

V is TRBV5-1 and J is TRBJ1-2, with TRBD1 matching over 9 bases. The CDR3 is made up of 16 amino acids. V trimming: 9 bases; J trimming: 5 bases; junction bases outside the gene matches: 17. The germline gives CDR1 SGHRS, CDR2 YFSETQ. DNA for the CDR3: TGCGCCACCGGCCCGGGACAGGGAAGCGCCCAATATGGCTACACCTTC. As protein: CATGPGQGSAQYGYTF.

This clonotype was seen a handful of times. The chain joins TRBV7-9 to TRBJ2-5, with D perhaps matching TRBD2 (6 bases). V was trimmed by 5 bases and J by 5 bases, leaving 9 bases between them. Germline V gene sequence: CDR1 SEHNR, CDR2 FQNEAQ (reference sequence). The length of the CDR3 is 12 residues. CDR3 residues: CASSRDLETQYF. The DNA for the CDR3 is TGTGCCAGCAGCCGGGACTTGGAGACCCAGTACTTC.

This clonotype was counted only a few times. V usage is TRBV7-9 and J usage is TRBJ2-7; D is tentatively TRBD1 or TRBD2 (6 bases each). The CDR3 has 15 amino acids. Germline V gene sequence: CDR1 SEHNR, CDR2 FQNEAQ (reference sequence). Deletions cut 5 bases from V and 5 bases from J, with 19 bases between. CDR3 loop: CASSPKEGRGNEQYF. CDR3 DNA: TGTGCCAGCAGCCCGAAGGAGGGCAGGGGCAACGAGCAGTACTTC. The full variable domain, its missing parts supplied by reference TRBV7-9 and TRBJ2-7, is DTGVSQNPRHKITKRGQNVTFRCDPISEHNRLYWYRQTLGQGPEFLTYFQNEAQLEKSRLLSDRFSAERPKGSFSTLEIQRTEQGDSAMYLCASSPKEGRGNEQYFGPGTRLTVT.

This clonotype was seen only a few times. CDR3 region: CATSGRAYTGELFF. As DNA, the CDR3 is TGTGCCACCAGTGGCCGGGCGTACACCGGGGAGCTGTTTTTT. The V and J genes are TRBV24-1 and TRBJ2-2; D unresolved. CDR3 length: 14 amino acids. CDR1 KGHDR and CDR2 SFDVKD come from the germline V gene. The V end lost 5 bases, the J end lost 3 bases, and 9 bases lay between the germline ends.

CDR3 in DNA: TGTGCCAGCAGTTTCGGACTAGCGATAAGCACAGATACGCAGTATTTT. This translates into CASSFGLAISTDTQYF. The chain couples TRBV2 to TRBJ2-3, with 9 bases that match TRBD2. Germline CDR1 and CDR2: SNHLY and FYNNEI. Trimming removed 5 bases from V and 0 bases from J; junction bases left unmatched: 6. The CDR3 length is 16 residues.

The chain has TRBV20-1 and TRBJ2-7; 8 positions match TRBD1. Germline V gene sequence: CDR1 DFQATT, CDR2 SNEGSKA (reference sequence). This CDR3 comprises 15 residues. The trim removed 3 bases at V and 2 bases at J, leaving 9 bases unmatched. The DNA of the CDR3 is TGCAGTGCTAGGCCCGGGACAGGAGGAGCCTACGAGCAGTACTTC. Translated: CSARPGTGGAYEQYF.

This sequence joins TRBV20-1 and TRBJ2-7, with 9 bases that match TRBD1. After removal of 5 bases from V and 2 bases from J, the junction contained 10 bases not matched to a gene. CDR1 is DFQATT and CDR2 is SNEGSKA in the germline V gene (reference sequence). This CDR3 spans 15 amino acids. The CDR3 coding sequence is TGCAGTGCTTCTACCGGGACAGGGATCACCTACGAGCAGTACTTC. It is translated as CSASTGTGITYEQYF.

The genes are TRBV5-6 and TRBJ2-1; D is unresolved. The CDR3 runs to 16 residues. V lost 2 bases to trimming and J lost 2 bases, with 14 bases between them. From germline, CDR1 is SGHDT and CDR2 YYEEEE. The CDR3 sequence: CASSFSFLATYNEQFF. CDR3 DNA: TGTGCCAGCAGCTTTTCATTTCTGGCTACCTACAATGAGCAGTTCTTC.

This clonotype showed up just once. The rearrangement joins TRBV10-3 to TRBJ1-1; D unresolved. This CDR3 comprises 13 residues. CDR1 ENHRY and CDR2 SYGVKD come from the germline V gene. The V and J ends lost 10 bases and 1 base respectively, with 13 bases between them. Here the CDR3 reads CATKTTGNTEAFF. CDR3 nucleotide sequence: TGTGCCACCAAGACGACGGGGAACACTGAAGCTTTCTTT.

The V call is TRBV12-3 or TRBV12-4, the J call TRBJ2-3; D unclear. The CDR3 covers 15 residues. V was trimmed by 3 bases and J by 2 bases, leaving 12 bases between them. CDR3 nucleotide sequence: TGTGCCAGCAGTTTTTCCCCATCCTCCACAGATACGCAGTATTTT. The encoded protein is CASSFSPSSTDTQYF.

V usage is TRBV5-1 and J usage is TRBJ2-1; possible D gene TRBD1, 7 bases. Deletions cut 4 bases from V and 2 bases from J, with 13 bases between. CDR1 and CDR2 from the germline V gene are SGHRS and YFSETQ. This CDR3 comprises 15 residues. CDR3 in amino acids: CASSAAGGTYNEQFF. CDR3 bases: TGCGCCAGCAGCGCCGCAGGGGGGACCTACAATGAGCAGTTCTTC.

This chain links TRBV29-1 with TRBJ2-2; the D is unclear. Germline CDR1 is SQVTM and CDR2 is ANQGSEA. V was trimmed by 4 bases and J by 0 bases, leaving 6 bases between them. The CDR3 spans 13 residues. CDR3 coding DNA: TGCAGCGTTGGACATACGAACACCGGGGAGCTGTTTTTT. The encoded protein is CSVGHTNTGELFF.

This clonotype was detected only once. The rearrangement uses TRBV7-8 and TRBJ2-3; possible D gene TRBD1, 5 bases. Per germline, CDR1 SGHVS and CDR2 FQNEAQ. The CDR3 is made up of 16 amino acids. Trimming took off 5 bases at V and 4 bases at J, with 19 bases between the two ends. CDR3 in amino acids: CASSGRPLVGADTQYF. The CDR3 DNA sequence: TGTGCCAGCAGCGGCCGGCCTCTCGTAGGGGCAGATACGCAGTATTTT. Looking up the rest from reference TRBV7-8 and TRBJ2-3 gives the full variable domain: GAGVSQSPRYKVAKRGQDVALRCDPISGHVSLFWYQQALGQGPEFLTYFQNEAQLDKSGLPSDRFFAERPEGSVSTLKIQRTQQEDSAVYLCASSGRPLVGADTQYFGPGTRLTVL.

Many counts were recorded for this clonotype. The CDR3 DNA follows: TGCGCCAGCAGCCAACCGGGACTAGAAGTTGGCGGGGAGCTGTTTTTT. It is translated as CASSQPGLEVGGELFF. V and J are TRBV4-1 and TRBJ2-2, with 8 bases identical to TRBD2. Trimming at V came to 2 bases and at J to 7 bases, leaving 9 bases not matched to a gene. CDR3 length equals 16 residues. Germline CDR1 and CDR2: MGHRA and YSYEKL.

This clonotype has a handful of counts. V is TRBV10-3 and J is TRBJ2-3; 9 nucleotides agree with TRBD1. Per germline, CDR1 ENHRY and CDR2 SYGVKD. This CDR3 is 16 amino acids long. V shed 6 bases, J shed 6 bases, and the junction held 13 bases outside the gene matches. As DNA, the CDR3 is TGTGCCATCAGCTCCCAGCAAGGACAGGGGTACGATACGCAGTATTTT. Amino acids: CAISSQQGQGYDTQYF.

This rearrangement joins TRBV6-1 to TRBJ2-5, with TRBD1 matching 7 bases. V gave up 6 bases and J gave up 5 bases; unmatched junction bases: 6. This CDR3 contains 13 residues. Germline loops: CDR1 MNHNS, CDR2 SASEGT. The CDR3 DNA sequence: TGTGCCAGCAGGAAGGGGGCGGCGGAGACCCAGTACTTC. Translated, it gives CASRKGAAETQYF.

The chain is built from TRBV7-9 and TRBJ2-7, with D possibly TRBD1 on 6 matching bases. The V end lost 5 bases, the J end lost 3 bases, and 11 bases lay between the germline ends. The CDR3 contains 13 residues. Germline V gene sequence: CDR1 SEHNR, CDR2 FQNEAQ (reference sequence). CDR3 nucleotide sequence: TGTGCCAGCAGCCGGGACATTCGCTACGAGCAGTACTTC. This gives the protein CASSRDIRYEQYF.

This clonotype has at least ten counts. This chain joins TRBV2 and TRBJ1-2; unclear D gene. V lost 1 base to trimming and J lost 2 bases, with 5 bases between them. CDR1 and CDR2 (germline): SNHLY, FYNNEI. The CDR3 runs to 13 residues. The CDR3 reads CASSEDRNYGYTF. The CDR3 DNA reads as TGTGCCAGCAGTGAAGACAGAAACTATGGCTACACCTTC.

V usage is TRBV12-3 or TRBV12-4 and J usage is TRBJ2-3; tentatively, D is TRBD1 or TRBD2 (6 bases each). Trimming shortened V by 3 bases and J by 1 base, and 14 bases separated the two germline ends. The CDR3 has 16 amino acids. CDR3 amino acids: CASSFGGRGGTDTQYF. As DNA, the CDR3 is TGTGCCAGCAGTTTTGGGGGGCGCGGGGGCACAGATACGCAGTATTTT.

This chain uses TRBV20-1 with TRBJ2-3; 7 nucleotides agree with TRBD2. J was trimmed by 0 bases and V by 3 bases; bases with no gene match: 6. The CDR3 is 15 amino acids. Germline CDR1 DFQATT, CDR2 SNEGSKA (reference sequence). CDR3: CSASPAGTSTDTQYF. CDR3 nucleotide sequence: TGCAGTGCTAGCCCAGCGGGAACTAGCACAGATACGCAGTATTTT.

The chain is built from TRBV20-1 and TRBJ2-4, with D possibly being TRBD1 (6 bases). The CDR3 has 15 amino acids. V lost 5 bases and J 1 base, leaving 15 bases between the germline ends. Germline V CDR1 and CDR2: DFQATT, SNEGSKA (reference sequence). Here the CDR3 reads CSAGRHQGAKNIQYF. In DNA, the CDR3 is TGCAGTGCTGGGCGCCATCAGGGGGCCAAAAACATTCAGTACTTC.

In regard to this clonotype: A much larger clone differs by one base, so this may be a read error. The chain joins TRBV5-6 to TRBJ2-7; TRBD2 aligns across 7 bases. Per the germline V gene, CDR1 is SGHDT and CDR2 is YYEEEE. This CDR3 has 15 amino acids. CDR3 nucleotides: TGTGTCAGCAGTTTGTTTGGGGGGACTATCGACGAGCAGTACTTC. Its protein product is CVSSLFGGTIDEQYF.

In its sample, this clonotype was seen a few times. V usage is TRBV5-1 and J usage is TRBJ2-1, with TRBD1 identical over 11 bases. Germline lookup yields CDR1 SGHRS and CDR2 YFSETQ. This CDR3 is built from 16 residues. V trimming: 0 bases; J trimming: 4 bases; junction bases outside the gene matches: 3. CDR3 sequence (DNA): TGCGCCAGCAGCTTGGTAGGACAGGGGGCTTACAATGAGCAGTTCTTC. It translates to CASSLVGQGAYNEQFF. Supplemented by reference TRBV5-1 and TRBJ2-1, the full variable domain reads KAGVTQTPRYLIKTRGQQVTLSCSPISGHRSVSWYQQTPGQGLQFLFEYFSETQRNKGNFPGRFSGRQFSNSRSEMNVSTLELGDSALYLCASSLVGQGAYNEQFFGPGTRLTVL.

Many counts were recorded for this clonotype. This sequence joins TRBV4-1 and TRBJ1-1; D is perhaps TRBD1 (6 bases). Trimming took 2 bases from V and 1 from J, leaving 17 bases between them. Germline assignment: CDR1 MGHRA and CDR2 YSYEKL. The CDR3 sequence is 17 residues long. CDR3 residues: CASSQKGIRGRNTEAFF. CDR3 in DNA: TGCGCCAGCAGCCAAAAAGGAATCAGGGGAAGGAACACTGAAGCTTTCTTT.

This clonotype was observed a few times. DNA of the CDR3: TGTGCCAGCAGCTTAGGTAATGGCAACTTGAACACTGAAGCTTTCTTT. Amino acid sequence: CASSLGNGNLNTEAFF. This sequence joins TRBV7-8 and TRBJ1-1, with no clear D. This CDR3 region has 16 residues. The germline gives CDR1 SGHVS, CDR2 FQNEAQ. Deletions cut 1 base from V and 0 bases from J, with 12 bases between. The full variable domain, completed using reference TRBV7-8 and TRBJ1-1, is GAGVSQSPRYKVAKRGQDVALRCDPISGHVSLFWYQQALGQGPEFLTYFQNEAQLDKSGLPSDRFFAERPEGSVSTLKIQRTQQEDSAVYLCASSLGNGNLNTEAFFGQGTRLTVV.

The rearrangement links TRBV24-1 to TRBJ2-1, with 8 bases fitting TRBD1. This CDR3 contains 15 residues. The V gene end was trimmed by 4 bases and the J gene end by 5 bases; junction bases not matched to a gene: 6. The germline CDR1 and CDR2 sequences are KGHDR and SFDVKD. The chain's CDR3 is CATSEVRGPDNEQFF. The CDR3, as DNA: TGTGCCACCAGTGAGGTCAGGGGGCCTGACAATGAGCAGTTCTTC.